This T cell receptor beta chain derives from a study of T cells in Graves' hyperthyroidism and ophthalmopathy. Study observations and caveats: Also found in blood were most expanded thyroid clonotypes above 0.001.

V was clipped by 1 base and J by 3 bases; unmatched bases: 8. Germline CDR1 is LGHDT and CDR2 is YNNKEL (reference sequence). The CDR3 covers 16 residues. It was RNA transcripts that yielded the amplified TCR beta CDR3 regions. The HTBI primer set served for first-round RT-PCR of the TCR CDR3. TCRdb used MiXCR to reprocess the multiplex PCR reads, holding one entry per CDR3 protein. Here the sample spans 90,000 to 120,000 distinct CDR3 sequences, approximately 16% being singletons. A word on this clonotype: Its antigen is not identified.

The sequencing input was blood. The V and J genes are TRBV3-1 and TRBJ2-7, with 8 bases identical to TRBD2. The clonotype comes from a woman aged 45-65 years with Graves' hyperthyroidism. CDR3 DNA sequence: TGTGCCAGCAGCCAAGCTGTTGGTAGCGGGGTCTACGAGCAGTACTTC. This encodes CASSQAVGSGVYEQYF.